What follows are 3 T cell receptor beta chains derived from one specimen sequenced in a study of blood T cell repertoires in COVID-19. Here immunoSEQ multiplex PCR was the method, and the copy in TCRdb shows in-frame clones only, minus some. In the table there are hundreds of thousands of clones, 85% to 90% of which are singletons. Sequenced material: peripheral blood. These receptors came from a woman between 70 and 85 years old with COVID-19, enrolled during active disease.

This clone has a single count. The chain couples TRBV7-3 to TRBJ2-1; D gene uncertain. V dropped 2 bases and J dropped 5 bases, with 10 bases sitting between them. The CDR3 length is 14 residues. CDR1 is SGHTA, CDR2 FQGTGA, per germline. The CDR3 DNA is TGTGCCAGCAGCTTACGGCGCGGCCACAATGAGCAGTTCTTC. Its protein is CASSLRRGHNEQFF.

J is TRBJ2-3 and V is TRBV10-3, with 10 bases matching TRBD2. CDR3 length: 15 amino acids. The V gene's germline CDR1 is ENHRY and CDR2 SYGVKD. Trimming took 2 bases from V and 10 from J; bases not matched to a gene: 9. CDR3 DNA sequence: TGTGCCATCAGTGAGGCCACTAGCGGGGCGGGAGCGCAGTATTTT. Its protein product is CAISEATSGAGAQYF.

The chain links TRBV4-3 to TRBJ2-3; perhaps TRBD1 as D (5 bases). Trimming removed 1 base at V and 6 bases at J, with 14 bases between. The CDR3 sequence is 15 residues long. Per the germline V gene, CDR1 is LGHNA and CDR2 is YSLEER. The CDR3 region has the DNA TGCGCCAGCAGCCAAGGCGCAGGGCCAGCGGATACGCAGTATTTT. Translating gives CASSQGAGPADTQYF.